These T cell receptor beta chains were read from a single sample in a study of blood T cell repertoires in COVID-19. The assay was immunoSEQ multiplex PCR, and TCRdb's table has in-frame clones only and misses some. This table holds about 82,000 clones, over 65% found once. The sample taken for sequencing was peripheral blood. The receptors derive from a human donor with acute or convalescent COVID-19. The donor label of this sample is uncertain. The CDR3 runs from the conserved cysteine through the conserved F or W. The D gene is left open where the match is weak. Rows give clone size only sometimes, using once, few, many, or a class for an expanded clone.

clone size: once
D gene: .
V gene: TRBV7-2
J gene: TRBJ2-5
CDR3 DNA: TGTGCCAGCAGCACACCGGCGGTGGAGACCCAGTACTTC
CDR3 protein: CASSTPAVETQYF

clone size: .
D gene: TRBD1
V gene: TRBV28
J gene: TRBJ2-6
CDR3 DNA: TGTGCCAGCAGTTTTGGGACAGGGGGCCTCTCTGGGGCCAACGTCCTGACTTTC
CDR3 protein: CASSFGTGGLSGANVLTF

clone size: .
D gene: .
V gene: TRBV6-1
J gene: TRBJ1-1
CDR3 DNA: TGTGCCAGCAGTGAAGCGCTGGGGAGGGTCGGAGTTCACACTGAAGCTTTCTTT
CDR3 protein: CASSEALGRVGVHTEAFF

clone size: .
D gene: TRBD1
V gene: TRBV15
J gene: TRBJ2-1
CDR3 DNA: TGTGCCACCAGCGCGGAAGGACAGGGCCCCCTCAATGAGCAGTTCTTC
CDR3 protein: CATSAEGQGPLNEQFF

clone size: .
D gene: .
V gene: TRBV2
J gene: TRBJ1-5
CDR3 DNA: TGTGCCAGCAGTGAAGGTAAAGCCTTGAGCAATCAGCCCCAGCATTTT
CDR3 protein: CASSEGKALSNQPQHF

clone size: .
D gene: .
V gene: TRBV7-9
J gene: TRBJ2-4
CDR3 DNA: TGTGCCAGCAGCTTAAGATTGGGCGGCGGGGACATTCAGTACTTC
CDR3 protein: CASSLRLGGGDIQYF

clone size: once
D gene: TRBD2
V gene: TRBV7-3
J gene: TRBJ2-1
CDR3 DNA: TGTGCCAGCAGCATGACTAGCGGGAGGATTGGTGAGCAGTTCTTC
CDR3 protein: CASSMTSGRIGEQFF

clone size: .
D gene: TRBD1
V gene: TRBV30
J gene: TRBJ1-6
CDR3 DNA: TGTGCCTCCTCCGGGACAGGGGGCTTTAATTCACCCCTCCACTTT
CDR3 protein: CASSGTGGFNSPLHF

clone size: .
D gene: TRBD2
V gene: TRBV9
J gene: TRBJ2-1
CDR3 DNA: TGTGCCAGCAGCCCTCAAGGACTAGCGTCCTACAATGAGCAGTTCTTC
CDR3 protein: CASSPQGLASYNEQFF

clone size: .
D gene: .
V gene: TRBV7-2
J gene: TRBJ1-5
CDR3 DNA: TGTGCCAGCAGCGAAATACAGGGATTTAATCAGCCCCAGCATTTT
CDR3 protein: CASSEIQGFNQPQHF

clone size: .
D gene: .
V gene: TRBV9
J gene: TRBJ2-1
CDR3 DNA: TGTGCCAGCATGAGGGGGGGCCCCTACAATGAGCAGTTCTTC
CDR3 protein: CASMRGGPYNEQFF

clone size: .
D gene: TRBD1
V gene: TRBV28
J gene: TRBJ1-5
CDR3 DNA: TGTGCCAGCAGTTCCGGGACAGGGGGCAATCAGCCCCAGCATTTT
CDR3 protein: CASSSGTGGNQPQHF

clone size: .
D gene: .
V gene: TRBV7-8
J gene: TRBJ2-6
CDR3 DNA: TGTGCCAGCAGCCCCTTCGGTTCTTCTGGGGCCAACGTCCTGACTTTC
CDR3 protein: CASSPFGSSGANVLTF

clone size: .
D gene: TRBD2
V gene: TRBV5-1
J gene: TRBJ2-3
CDR3 DNA: TGCGCCAGCAGATTGACTAGCGGGGGGTACACAGATACGCAGTATTTT
CDR3 protein: CASRLTSGGYTDTQYF

clone size: .
D gene: TRBD1
V gene: TRBV6-6
J gene: TRBJ1-3
CDR3 DNA: TGTGCCAGCAGTTACTACAGGGGCTCTGGAAACACCATATATTTT
CDR3 protein: CASSYYRGSGNTIYF

clone size: once
D gene: TRBD2
V gene: TRBV7-6
J gene: TRBJ2-3
CDR3 DNA: TGTGCCAGCAGCCCTTTCGGGATGGCTAGCGGTAGCACAGATACGCAGTATTTT
CDR3 protein: CASSPFGMASGSTDTQYF

clone size: few
D gene: TRBD1
V gene: TRBV3-1/TRBV3-2
J gene: TRBJ1-4
CDR3 DNA: TGTGCCAGCAGCCCACCCGACAGGGGGCGCCGAGAAAAACTGTTTTTT
CDR3 protein: CASSPPDRGRREKLFF

clone size: .
D gene: TRBD1
V gene: TRBV28
J gene: TRBJ2-1
CDR3 DNA: TGTGCCAGCAGTCCCGAAGGACAGGTTAAGCTCTTC
CDR3 protein: CASSPEGQVKLF

clone size: .
D gene: .
V gene: TRBV19
J gene: TRBJ1-2
CDR3 DNA: TGTGCCAGTAGAACTCGTCTCGGACAAACTCTCTATGGCTACACCTTC
CDR3 protein: CASRTRLGQTLYGYTF

clone size: .
D gene: TRBD1
V gene: TRBV7-8
J gene: TRBJ1-6
CDR3 DNA: TGTGCCAGCAGCCCAGGGGGATCACCCCTCCACTTT
CDR3 protein: CASSPGGSPLHF

clone size: .
D gene: .
V gene: TRBV21-1
J gene: TRBJ2-1
CDR3 DNA: TGTGCCAGCAGCAAGGTTATTAGAAGCGGGGGGGAGGATGAGCAGTTCTTC
CDR3 protein: CASSKVIRSGGEDEQFF

clone size: .
D gene: .
V gene: TRBV3-1/TRBV3-2
J gene: TRBJ2-2
CDR3 DNA: TGTGCCAGCAGCCTTCGGACAGCCAAGAGCACCGGGGAGCTGTTTTTT
CDR3 protein: CASSLRTAKSTGELFF

clone size: .
D gene: .
V gene: TRBV12-1
J gene: TRBJ2-5
CDR3 DNA: TGTGCCAGCAGCGTCGCACTAGCGGGGGGGCAAGAGACCCAGTACTTC
CDR3 protein: CASSVALAGGQETQYF

clone size: .
D gene: .
V gene: TRBV11-2
J gene: TRBJ1-2
CDR3 DNA: TGTGCCAGCAGACCGACAGGAATCTATGGCTACACCTTC
CDR3 protein: CASRPTGIYGYTF

clone size: .
D gene: TRBD1
V gene: TRBV5-4
J gene: TRBJ2-2
CDR3 DNA: TGTGCCAGCAGCCCTGACAGGGTTCCCGCCGGGGAGCTGTTTTTT
CDR3 protein: CASSPDRVPAGELFF

clone size: .
D gene: TRBD1
V gene: TRBV24-1
J gene: TRBJ2-1
CDR3 DNA: TGTGCCACCAGTGATTTAGGGGACAGGGGGCAGTATGAGCAGTTCTTC
CDR3 protein: CATSDLGDRGQYEQFF

clone size: .
D gene: .
V gene: TRBV29-1
J gene: TRBJ2-1
CDR3 DNA: TGCAGCGTTGGGACACCTAAGTACAATGAGCAGTTCTTC
CDR3 protein: CSVGTPKYNEQFF

clone size: .
D gene: .
V gene: TRBV7-2
J gene: TRBJ1-5
CDR3 DNA: TGTGCCAGCAGCTTAGTCGCGGATCAGCCCCAGCATTTT
CDR3 protein: CASSLVADQPQHF

clone size: many
D gene: .
V gene: TRBV2
J gene: TRBJ1-5
CDR3 DNA: TGTGCCAGCAAACGGACACTAAATCAGCCCCAGCATTTT
CDR3 protein: CASKRTLNQPQHF

clone size: .
D gene: TRBD1
V gene: TRBV27
J gene: TRBJ1-2
CDR3 DNA: TGTGCCAGCGGATGGGACAGGGGCCAAAGTCTCTATGGCTACACCTTC
CDR3 protein: CASGWDRGQSLYGYTF

clone size: .
D gene: .
V gene: TRBV4-1
J gene: TRBJ1-2
CDR3 DNA: TGCGCCAGCAGCCAAGAATGGACAGAATTTTATGGCTACACCTTC
CDR3 protein: CASSQEWTEFYGYTF

clone size: once
D gene: TRBD1
V gene: TRBV18
J gene: TRBJ1-2
CDR3 DNA: TGTGCCAGCTCGCCCGACAGGGGCTATGGCTACACCTTC
CDR3 protein: CASSPDRGYGYTF

clone size: .
D gene: TRBD1
V gene: TRBV28
J gene: TRBJ2-5
CDR3 DNA: TGTGCCAGCAGTTTTGGGACAGGGGTCGGGGAGACCCAGTACTTC
CDR3 protein: CASSFGTGVGETQYF

clone size: .
D gene: TRBD1
V gene: TRBV13
J gene: TRBJ2-7
CDR3 DNA: TGTGCCAGCAGCTCGGACAGGGGCTCCTACGAGCAGTACTTC
CDR3 protein: CASSSDRGSYEQYF

clone size: .
D gene: .
V gene: TRBV5-1
J gene: TRBJ1-1
CDR3 DNA: TGCGCCAGCAGCTTTCTGGGGGCTGACACTGAAGCTTTCTTT
CDR3 protein: CASSFLGADTEAFF

clone size: few
D gene: .
V gene: TRBV24-1
J gene: TRBJ1-1
CDR3 DNA: TGTGCCACCAGTGCCCCACAGAACACTGAAGCTTTCTTT
CDR3 protein: CATSAPQNTEAFF

clone size: .
D gene: .
V gene: TRBV5-6
J gene: TRBJ1-3
CDR3 DNA: TGTGCCAGCAGCTTAGGACAGAAGACCACCATATATTTT
CDR3 protein: CASSLGQKTTIYF

clone size: .
D gene: .
V gene: TRBV2
J gene: TRBJ1-2
CDR3 DNA: TGTGCCAGCAGCCCTTTTCTCGGGGGGTCGACGGGCTACACCTTC
CDR3 protein: CASSPFLGGSTGYTF

clone size: .
D gene: .
V gene: TRBV27
J gene: TRBJ1-2
CDR3 DNA: TGTGCCACCTCGCCATTACAGGGACGCTACACCTTC
CDR3 protein: CATSPLQGRYTF

clone size: few
D gene: TRBD1
V gene: TRBV9
J gene: TRBJ1-5
CDR3 DNA: TGTGCCAGCAGCGTAGGGGACAGGGGAGGCAATCAGCCCCAGCATTTT
CDR3 protein: CASSVGDRGGNQPQHF

clone size: .
D gene: TRBD1
V gene: TRBV5-1
J gene: TRBJ1-1
CDR3 DNA: TGCGCCAGCAGCGTGAAGGGGGCGGACACTGAAGCTTTCTTT
CDR3 protein: CASSVKGADTEAFF

clone size: .
D gene: TRBD1
V gene: TRBV2
J gene: TRBJ2-3
CDR3 DNA: TGTGCCAGCAGGACAGGGCCAGATACGCAGTATTTT
CDR3 protein: CASRTGPDTQYF

clone size: few
D gene: .
V gene: TRBV6-5
J gene: TRBJ2-3
CDR3 DNA: TGTGCCAGCGGACAGAGGCGCGGGAGAACAGATACGCAGTATTTT
CDR3 protein: CASGQRRGRTDTQYF

clone size: .
D gene: .
V gene: TRBV6-5
J gene: TRBJ2-7
CDR3 DNA: TGTGCCAGCAGGCGAACCGACAGAGCCTACGAGCAGTACTTC
CDR3 protein: CASRRTDRAYEQYF

clone size: .
D gene: .
V gene: TRBV4-2
J gene: TRBJ2-1
CDR3 DNA: TGTGCCAGCAGCCAAGCCAGAACGGGGTCATTAAATGAGCAGTTCTTC
CDR3 protein: CASSQARTGSLNEQFF

clone size: .
D gene: .
V gene: TRBV3-1/TRBV3-2
J gene: TRBJ2-2
CDR3 DNA: TGTGCCAGCAGCCCGGCAGGCAGTACCGGGGAGCTGTTTTTT
CDR3 protein: CASSPAGSTGELFF

clone size: .
D gene: TRBD2
V gene: TRBV9
J gene: TRBJ2-7
CDR3 DNA: TGTGCCAGCAGCCCTAAGCCCTCTCCGCGCGGGAGCTCCTACGAGCAGTACTTC
CDR3 protein: CASSPKPSPRGSSYEQYF

clone size: .
D gene: .
V gene: TRBV4-3
J gene: TRBJ1-2
CDR3 DNA: TGCGCCAGCAGCCAAGAAGGGGGAACAGGGCTCTATGGCTACACCTTC
CDR3 protein: CASSQEGGTGLYGYTF

clone size: .
D gene: TRBD2
V gene: TRBV19
J gene: TRBJ2-1
CDR3 DNA: TGTGCCAGTAGTTCTCTACTAGCGGGAGCGAATGAGCAGTTCTTC
CDR3 protein: CASSSLLAGANEQFF

clone size: .
D gene: TRBD2
V gene: TRBV7-9
J gene: TRBJ2-3
CDR3 DNA: TGTGCCAGCAGCTTACGAGGAGCGGGGGGCACCACAGATACGCAGTATTTT
CDR3 protein: CASSLRGAGGTTDTQYF

clone size: few
D gene: TRBD1
V gene: TRBV18
J gene: TRBJ2-7
CDR3 DNA: TGTGCCAGCTCACCAGGGACAGCGACCTACGAGCAGTACTTC
CDR3 protein: CASSPGTATYEQYF

clone size: .
D gene: TRBD2
V gene: TRBV27
J gene: TRBJ2-7
CDR3 DNA: TGTGCCAGCAGTTTATCCAGCGGGGGCTCCTACGAGCAGTACTTC
CDR3 protein: CASSLSSGGSYEQYF

clone size: many
D gene: TRBD1
V gene: TRBV28
J gene: TRBJ1-6
CDR3 DNA: TGTGCCAGCACCTCACCGGGACAGGGGAATTCACCCCTCCACTTT
CDR3 protein: CASTSPGQGNSPLHF

clone size: .
D gene: .
V gene: TRBV19
J gene: TRBJ2-7
CDR3 DNA: TGTGCCAGTACCCCGACAGGGGACTACTACGAGCAGTACTTC
CDR3 protein: CASTPTGDYYEQYF

clone size: .
D gene: .
V gene: TRBV28
J gene: TRBJ1-4
CDR3 DNA: TGTGCCAGCAGTCCCACAACAGGGACGGCAAATGAAAAACTGTTTTTT
CDR3 protein: CASSPTTGTANEKLFF

clone size: .
D gene: .
V gene: TRBV5-4
J gene: TRBJ2-7
CDR3 DNA: TGTGCCAGCAGCAAACTTAACTCCTACGAGCAGTACTTC
CDR3 protein: CASSKLNSYEQYF

clone size: once
D gene: TRBD1
V gene: TRBV7-2
J gene: TRBJ1-6
CDR3 DNA: TGTGCCAGCAGCCGGGACAGGGCGGGTTCACCCCTCCACTTT
CDR3 protein: CASSRDRAGSPLHF